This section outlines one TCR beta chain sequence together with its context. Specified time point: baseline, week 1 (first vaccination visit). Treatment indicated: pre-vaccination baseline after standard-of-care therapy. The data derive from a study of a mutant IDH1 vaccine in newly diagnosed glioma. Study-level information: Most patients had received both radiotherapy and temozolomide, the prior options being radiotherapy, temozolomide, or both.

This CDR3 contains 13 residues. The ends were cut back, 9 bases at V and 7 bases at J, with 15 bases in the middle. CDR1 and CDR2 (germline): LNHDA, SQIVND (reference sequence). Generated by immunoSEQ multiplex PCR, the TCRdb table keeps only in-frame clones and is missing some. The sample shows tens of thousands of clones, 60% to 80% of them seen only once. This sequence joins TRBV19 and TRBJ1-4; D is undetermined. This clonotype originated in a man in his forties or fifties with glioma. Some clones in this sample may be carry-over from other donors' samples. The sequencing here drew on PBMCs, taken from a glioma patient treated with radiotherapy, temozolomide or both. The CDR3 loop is CASCGRAGEKLFF. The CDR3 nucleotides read TGTGCCAGCTGCGGAAGGGCGGGTGAAAAACTGTTTTTT.